In its sample, the clone carrying this T cell receptor beta chain was seen a few times. Its antigen is not known. The data were obtained in a study of T cell repertoires in cytomegalovirus infection. Study details: TCR beta signatures that were public indicated CMV infection and matching HLA type.

Germline trimming cut 0 bases from V and 3 bases from J; bases unmatched to any gene: 3. The CDR3 is made up of 16 amino acids. Germline V gene lookup returns CDR1 SGHTA and CDR2 FQGNSA. Using its own MiXCR run on the reads, TCRdb lists one record per CDR3 protein. The profile shows approximately 160,000 distinct CDR3 sequences, roughly 18% of them singletons. Findings and limits, study-wide: Using cumulative public TCR beta family frequency, the authors identified those who carried CMV together with the relevant HLA.

The source of this sequence is a human donor in good health (CMV status not recorded). Some clones in this sample may be carry-over from other donors' samples. The sequencing input was CD8+ T cells from PBMCs. The chain uses TRBV7-2 and TRBJ2-1; 9 bases fit TRBD2. The CDR3 DNA follows: TGTGCCAGCAGCTTAGCAGCGGGAGGACTCTACAATGAGCAGTTCTTC. Residues: CASSLAAGGLYNEQFF.